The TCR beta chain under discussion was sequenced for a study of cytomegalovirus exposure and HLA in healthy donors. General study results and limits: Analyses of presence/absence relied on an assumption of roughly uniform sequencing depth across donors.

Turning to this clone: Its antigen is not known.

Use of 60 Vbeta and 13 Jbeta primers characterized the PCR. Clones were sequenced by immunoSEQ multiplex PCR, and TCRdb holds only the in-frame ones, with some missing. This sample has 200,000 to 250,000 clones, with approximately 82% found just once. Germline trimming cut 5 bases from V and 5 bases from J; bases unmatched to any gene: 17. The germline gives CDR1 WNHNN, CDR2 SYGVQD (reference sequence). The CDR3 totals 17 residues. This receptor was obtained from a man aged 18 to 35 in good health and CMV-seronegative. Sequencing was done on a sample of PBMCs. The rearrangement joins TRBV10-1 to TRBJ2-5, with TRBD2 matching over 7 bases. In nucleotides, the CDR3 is TGCGCCAGCAGTTCCACACGTCCTAGCGGAGTGGGGGAGACCCAGTACTTC. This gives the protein CASSSTRPSGVGETQYF.